The TCR beta chain described here comes from a study of shared clonotypes between healthy human individuals. General study points: Clonotype sharing among donors likely depends on sequencing depth.

This CDR3 spans 13 amino acids. Trimming took 1 base from V and 6 from J, leaving 6 bases between them. In germline, CDR1 is SEHNR, CDR2 FQNEAQ (reference sequence). Measured with immunoSEQ multiplex PCR; TCRdb has only the in-frame clones, and not every one. This sample has 780,000 or so clones, with approximately 72% found just once. As concerns this clone: The antigen remains unidentified.

This clonotype was sampled from a woman aged 30 to 39 in good health. V and J are TRBV7-9 and TRBJ2-2; the D is unclear. The sequencing sample was made of memory CD4+ T cells sorted from blood. Subset given: CD45RA-negative fraction. Here the CDR3 reads CASSLVRAGELFF. The CDR3 nucleotides are TGTGCCAGCAGCTTAGTGCGAGCCGGGGAGCTGTTTTTT.